A selection of T cell receptor beta chains follows, all from one sample in a study of shared clonotypes between healthy human individuals. The assay was immunoSEQ multiplex PCR, and TCRdb's table has in-frame clones only and misses some. The sample yields hundreds of thousands of clones, roughly 70% seen once. Sequenced: memory CD4+ T cells sorted from blood. The receptor source for this set is a woman in her 30s in good health. CDR3s include the opening cysteine and the closing phenylalanine or tryptophan. Each record gives: CDR3 protein, clone size, D gene, V gene. A D gene is named only where the DNA matches it firmly. The size entry is marked missing in some rows and otherwise reads once, few, many or a size class.

CASSLYYWNTDTQYF,.,.,TRBV28
CASSLGRGFVSNQPQHF,.,.,TRBV7-2
CASSQDRVYEQYF,.,TRBD1,TRBV11-3
CASGSGKGGTGELFF,.,.,TRBV12-5
CASNDRGSKNEQFF,.,TRBD1,TRBV6-1
CASSPSGLGSIGQETQYF,.,TRBD2,TRBV28
CASRPGGGEQYF,.,.,TRBV2
CASSSQTGGQDGYTF,.,TRBD1,TRBV6-6
CASRPGVEADTQYF,once,.,TRBV5-1
CASSRDRGRGGYTF,.,TRBD1,TRBV6-5
CASSFDGQSYNEQFF,.,.,TRBV7-8
CASSPTIEKLFF,few,.,TRBV18
CASSDRGGDEQYF,.,TRBD1,TRBV2
CATSRQASQSGYTF,.,.,TRBV15
CASSLGPPTTEAFF,.,.,TRBV5-1
CASSDPSAIKAYEQYF,.,.,TRBV6-4
CASSSLGGWQETQYF,.,TRBD2,TRBV7-9
CASSLGSGSQFF,.,TRBD2,TRBV5-1
CASSLSAASYEQYF,few,.,TRBV7-9
CASSLNKANYGYTF,.,.,TRBV5-6
CASSLWLDRGNTIYF,.,.,TRBV28
CASSLFSGRRIEQFF,.,TRBD2,TRBV28
CASRRGRGNQPQHF,.,.,TRBV6-6
CASSDRTEAFF,.,.,TRBV6-5
CAWSVRNNQPQHF,.,.,TRBV30
CASSFHSQGTYEQYF,.,.,TRBV6-5
CASSRSGRGETQYF,few,TRBD2,TRBV7-6
CASSVVGSYEQYF,many,.,TRBV5-1
CASSRDSNEKLFF,.,TRBD1,TRBV2
CASSLERPGARLEQFF,.,.,TRBV11-2
CASSNRTGNQPQHF,.,.,TRBV23-1
CATYPPGTNTEAFF,.,.,TRBV2
CASSVTNLGQFF,.,.,TRBV19
CASSIPGSNEQFF,few,.,TRBV19
CASSLAGVSYNEQFF,.,.,TRBV11-1
CASSSQRLQDTQYF,.,.,TRBV5-6
CASSYPPQGETQYF,.,.,TRBV6-6
CASQGTNEKLFF,.,.,TRBV2
CASSQERGWTYEQYF,.,.,TRBV14
CASSPPGEVRGKLFF,.,.,TRBV28
CASSSHTLHTEAFF,.,.,TRBV28
CASSSQGTSTDTQYF,few,.,TRBV19
CASSKGGTDTQYF,.,.,TRBV6-5
CASSSRGSYNEQFF,.,TRBD1,TRBV6-5
CATSARGRRFYGYTF,.,TRBD1,TRBV28
CAWRRRAGGPKNIQYF,.,TRBD2,TRBV30
CASSTARGNNEQFF,.,.,TRBV4-1
CATTNTTGANYGYTF,.,TRBD1,TRBV5-1
CASSPKTDWRGYTF,.,.,TRBV18